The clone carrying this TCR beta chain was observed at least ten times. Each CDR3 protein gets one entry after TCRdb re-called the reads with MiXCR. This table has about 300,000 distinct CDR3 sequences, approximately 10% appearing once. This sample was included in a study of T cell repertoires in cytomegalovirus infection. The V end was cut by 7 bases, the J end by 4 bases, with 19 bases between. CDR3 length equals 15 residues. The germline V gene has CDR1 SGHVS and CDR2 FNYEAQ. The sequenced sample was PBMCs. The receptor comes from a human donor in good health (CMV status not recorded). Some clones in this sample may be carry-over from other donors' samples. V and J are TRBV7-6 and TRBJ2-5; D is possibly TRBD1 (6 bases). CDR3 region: CASTHSWDTRETQYF. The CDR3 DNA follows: TGTGCCAGCACCCACTCATGGGACACTCGAGAGACCCAGTACTTC.